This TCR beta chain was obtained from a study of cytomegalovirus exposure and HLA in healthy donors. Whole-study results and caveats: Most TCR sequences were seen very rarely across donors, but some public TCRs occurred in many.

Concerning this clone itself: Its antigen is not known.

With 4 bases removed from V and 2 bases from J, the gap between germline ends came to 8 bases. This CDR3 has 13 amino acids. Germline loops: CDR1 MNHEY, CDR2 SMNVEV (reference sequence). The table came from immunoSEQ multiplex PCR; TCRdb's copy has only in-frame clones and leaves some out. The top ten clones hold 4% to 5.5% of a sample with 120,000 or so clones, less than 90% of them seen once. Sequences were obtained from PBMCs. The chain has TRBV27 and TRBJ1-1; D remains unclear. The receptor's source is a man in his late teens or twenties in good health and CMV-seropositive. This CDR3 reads CASSSGLNTEAFF. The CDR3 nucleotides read TGTGCCAGCAGTTCAGGACTAAACACTGAAGCTTTCTTT.